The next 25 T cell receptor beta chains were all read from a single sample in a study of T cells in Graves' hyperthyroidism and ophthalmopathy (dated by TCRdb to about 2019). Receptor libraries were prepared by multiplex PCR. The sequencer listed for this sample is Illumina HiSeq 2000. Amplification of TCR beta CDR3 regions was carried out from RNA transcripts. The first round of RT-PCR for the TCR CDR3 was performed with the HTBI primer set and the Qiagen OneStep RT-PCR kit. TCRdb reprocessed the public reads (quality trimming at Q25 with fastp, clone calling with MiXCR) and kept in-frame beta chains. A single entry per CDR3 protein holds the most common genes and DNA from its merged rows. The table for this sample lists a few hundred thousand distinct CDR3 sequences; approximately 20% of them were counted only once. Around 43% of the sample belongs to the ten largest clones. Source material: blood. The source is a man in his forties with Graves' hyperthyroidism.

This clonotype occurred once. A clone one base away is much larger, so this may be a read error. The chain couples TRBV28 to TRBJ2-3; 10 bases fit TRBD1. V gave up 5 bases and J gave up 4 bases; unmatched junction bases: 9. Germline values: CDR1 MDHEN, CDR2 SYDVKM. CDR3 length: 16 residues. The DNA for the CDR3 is TGTGCCAGCAGTCCGCGGACAGGGGGGGGCGCAGATACGCAGTATTTT. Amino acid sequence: CASSPRTGGGADTQYF. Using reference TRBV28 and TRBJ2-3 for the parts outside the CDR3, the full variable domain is DVKVTQSSRYLVKRTGEKVFLECVQDMDHENMFWYRQDPGLGLRLIYFSYDVKMKEKGDIPEGYSVSREKKERFSLILESASTNQTSMYLCASSPRTGGGADTQYFGPGTRLTVL.

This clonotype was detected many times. The DNA of the CDR3 is TGTGCCAGCAGCTTAAAAACTAGCGATAGGGGTGAGCAGTTCTTC. Amino acid sequence: CASSLKTSDRGEQFF. V is TRBV7-9 and J is TRBJ2-1, with TRBD2 identical over 7 bases. The CDR3 is 15 amino acids. Trimming took 2 bases from V and 9 from J; bases not matched to a gene: 10. Per the germline V gene, CDR1 is SEHNR and CDR2 is FQNEAQ (reference sequence). Full variable domain (outside the CDR3, taken from reference TRBV7-9 and TRBJ2-1): DTGVSQNPRHKITKRGQNVTFRCDPISEHNRLYWYRQTLGQGPEFLTYFQNEAQLEKSRLLSDRFSAERPKGSFSTLEIQRTEQGDSAMYLCASSLKTSDRGEQFFGPGTRLTVL.

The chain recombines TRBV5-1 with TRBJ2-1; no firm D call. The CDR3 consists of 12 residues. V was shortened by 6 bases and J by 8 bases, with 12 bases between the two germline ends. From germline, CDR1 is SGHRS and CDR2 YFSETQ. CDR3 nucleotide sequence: TGCGCCAGCATGCTGGGCGGCGATGAGCAGTTCTTC. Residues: CASMLGGDEQFF.

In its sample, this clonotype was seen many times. The CDR3: CASSLGSGSTEAFF. CDR3 DNA sequence: TGCGCCAGCAGCTTGGGATCAGGGAGCACTGAAGCTTTCTTT. The V gene is TRBV5-1, the J gene TRBJ1-1, with D possibly matching TRBD1 (5 bases). This CDR3 contains 14 residues. V shed 0 bases and J shed 4 bases, with 10 bases lying between them. The germline gives CDR1 SGHRS, CDR2 YFSETQ.

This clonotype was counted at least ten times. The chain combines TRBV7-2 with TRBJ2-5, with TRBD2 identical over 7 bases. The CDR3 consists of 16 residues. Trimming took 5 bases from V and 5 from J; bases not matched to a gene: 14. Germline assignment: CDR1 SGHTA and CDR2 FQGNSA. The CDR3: CASSRTGSGAGETQYF. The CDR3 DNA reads TGTGCCAGCAGCCGAACCGGGAGCGGGGCGGGTGAGACCCAGTACTTC.

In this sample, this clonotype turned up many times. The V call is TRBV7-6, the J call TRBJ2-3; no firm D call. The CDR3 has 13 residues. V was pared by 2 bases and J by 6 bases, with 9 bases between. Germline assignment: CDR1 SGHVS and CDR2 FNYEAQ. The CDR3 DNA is TGTGCCAGCAGCTTATCCGCTCAGGATACGCAGTATTTT. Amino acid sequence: CASSLSAQDTQYF.

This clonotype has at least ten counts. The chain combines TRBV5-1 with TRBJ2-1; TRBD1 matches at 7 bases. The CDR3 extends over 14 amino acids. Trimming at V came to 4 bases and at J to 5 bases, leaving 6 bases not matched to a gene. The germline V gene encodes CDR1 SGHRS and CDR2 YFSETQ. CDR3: CASSMTGKDNEQFF. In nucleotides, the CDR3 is TGCGCCAGCAGCATGACAGGGAAAGACAATGAGCAGTTCTTC.

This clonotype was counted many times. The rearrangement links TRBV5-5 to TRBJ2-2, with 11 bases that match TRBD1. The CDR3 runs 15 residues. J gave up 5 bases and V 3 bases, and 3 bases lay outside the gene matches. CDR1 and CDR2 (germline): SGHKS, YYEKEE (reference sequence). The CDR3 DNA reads TGTGCCAGCAGCTCGGACAGGGGGCGGACCGGGGAGCTGTTTTTT. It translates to CASSSDRGRTGELFF.

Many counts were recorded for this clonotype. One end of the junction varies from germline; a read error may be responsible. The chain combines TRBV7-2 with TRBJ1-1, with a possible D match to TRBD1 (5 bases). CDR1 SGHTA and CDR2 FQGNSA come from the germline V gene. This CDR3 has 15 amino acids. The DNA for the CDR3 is TGTGCCAGCAGCCTAGCGCGGGGGGGGAGCACTGAAGCTTTCTTT. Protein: CASSLARGGSTEAFF.

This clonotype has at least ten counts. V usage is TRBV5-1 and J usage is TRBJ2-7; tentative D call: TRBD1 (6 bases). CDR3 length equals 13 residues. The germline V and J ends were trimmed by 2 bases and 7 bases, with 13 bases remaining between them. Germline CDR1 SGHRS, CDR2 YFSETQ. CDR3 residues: CASSFQGSDEQYF. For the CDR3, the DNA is TGCGCCAGCAGCTTCCAGGGGAGCGATGAGCAGTACTTC. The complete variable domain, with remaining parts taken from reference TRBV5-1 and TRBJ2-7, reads KAGVTQTPRYLIKTRGQQVTLSCSPISGHRSVSWYQQTPGQGLQFLFEYFSETQRNKGNFPGRFSGRQFSNSRSEMNVSTLELGDSALYLCASSFQGSDEQYFGPGTRLTVT.

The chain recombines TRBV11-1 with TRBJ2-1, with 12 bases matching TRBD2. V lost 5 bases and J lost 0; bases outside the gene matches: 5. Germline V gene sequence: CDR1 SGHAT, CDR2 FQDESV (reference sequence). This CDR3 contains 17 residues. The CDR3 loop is CASSALAGGRSYNEQFF. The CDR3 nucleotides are TGTGCCAGCAGCGCACTAGCGGGGGGCCGCTCCTACAATGAGCAGTTCTTC.

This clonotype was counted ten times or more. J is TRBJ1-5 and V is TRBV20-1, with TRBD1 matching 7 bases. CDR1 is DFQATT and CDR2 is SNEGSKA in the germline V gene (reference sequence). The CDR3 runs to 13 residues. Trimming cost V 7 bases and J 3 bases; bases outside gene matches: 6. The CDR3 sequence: CSVQTGNNQPQHF. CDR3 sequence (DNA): TGCAGTGTTCAGACAGGGAACAATCAGCCCCAGCATTTT.

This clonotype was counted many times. The CDR3 sequence is CASSLGSSTEAFF. The DNA of the CDR3 is TGTGCCAGCAGTTTGGGATCGTCCACTGAAGCTTTCTTT. The chain links TRBV27 to TRBJ1-1; D gene ambiguous. With 3 bases removed from V and 4 bases from J, the gap between germline ends came to 9 bases. CDR3 length: 13 amino acids. Germline values: CDR1 MNHEY, CDR2 SMNVEV (reference sequence).

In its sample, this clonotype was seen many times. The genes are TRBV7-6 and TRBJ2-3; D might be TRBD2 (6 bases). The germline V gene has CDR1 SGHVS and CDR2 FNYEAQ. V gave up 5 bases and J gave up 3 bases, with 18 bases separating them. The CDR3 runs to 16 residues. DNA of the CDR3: TGTGCCAGCAGCCCCTCGGCCGAGGGGAGGACAGATACGCAGTATTTT. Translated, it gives CASSPSAEGRTDTQYF.

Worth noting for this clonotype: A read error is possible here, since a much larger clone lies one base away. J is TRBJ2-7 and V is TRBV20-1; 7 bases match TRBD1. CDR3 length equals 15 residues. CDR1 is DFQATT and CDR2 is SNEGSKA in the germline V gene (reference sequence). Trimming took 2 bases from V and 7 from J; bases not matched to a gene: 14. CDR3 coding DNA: TGCAGTGCTAGATCAAATACAGGGGTAGGCGATGAGCAGTACTTC. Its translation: CSARSNTGVGDEQYF.

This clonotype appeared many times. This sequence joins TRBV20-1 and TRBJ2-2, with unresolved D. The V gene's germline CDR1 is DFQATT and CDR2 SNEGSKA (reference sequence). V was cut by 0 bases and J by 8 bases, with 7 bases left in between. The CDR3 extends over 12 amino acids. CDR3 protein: CSARDRPGELFF. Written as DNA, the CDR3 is TGCAGTGCTAGAGATCGCCCTGGGGAGCTGTTTTTT.

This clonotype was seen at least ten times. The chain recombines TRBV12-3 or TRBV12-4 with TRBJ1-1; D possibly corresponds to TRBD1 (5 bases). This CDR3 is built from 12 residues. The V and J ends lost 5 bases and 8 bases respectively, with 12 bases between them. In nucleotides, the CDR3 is TGTGCCAGCAGTACGATCACAGGCGAAGCTTTCTTT. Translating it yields CASSTITGEAFF.

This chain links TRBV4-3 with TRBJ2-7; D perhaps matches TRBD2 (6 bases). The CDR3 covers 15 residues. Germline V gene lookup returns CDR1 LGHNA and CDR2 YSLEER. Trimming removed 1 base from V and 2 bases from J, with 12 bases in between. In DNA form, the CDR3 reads TGCGCCAGCAGCCAAGTGGCGGGGAGAGCCTACGAGCAGTACTTC. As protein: CASSQVAGRAYEQYF.

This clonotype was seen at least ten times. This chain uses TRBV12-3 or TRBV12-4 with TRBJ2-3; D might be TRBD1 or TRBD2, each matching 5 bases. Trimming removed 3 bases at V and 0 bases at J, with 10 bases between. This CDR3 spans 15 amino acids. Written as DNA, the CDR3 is TGTGCCAGCAGTTTGGGATGGGACAGCACAGATACGCAGTATTTT. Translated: CASSLGWDSTDTQYF.

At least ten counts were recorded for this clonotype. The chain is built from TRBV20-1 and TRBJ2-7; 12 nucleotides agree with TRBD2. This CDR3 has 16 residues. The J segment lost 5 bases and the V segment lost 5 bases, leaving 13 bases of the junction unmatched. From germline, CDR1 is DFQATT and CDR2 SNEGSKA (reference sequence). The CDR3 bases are TGCAGTGCTTCTGGACTAGCGGGGAGGCCGTTGAACGAGCAGTACTTC. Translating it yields CSASGLAGRPLNEQYF.

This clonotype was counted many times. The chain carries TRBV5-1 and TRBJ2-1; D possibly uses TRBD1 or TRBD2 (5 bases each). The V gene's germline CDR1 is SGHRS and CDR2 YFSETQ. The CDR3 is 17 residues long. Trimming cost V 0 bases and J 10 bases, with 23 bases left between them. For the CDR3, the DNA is TGCGCCAGCAGCTTGGAGACGGGGCGCAGGGCCTCCATCGAGCAGTTCTTC. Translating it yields CASSLETGRRASIEQFF.

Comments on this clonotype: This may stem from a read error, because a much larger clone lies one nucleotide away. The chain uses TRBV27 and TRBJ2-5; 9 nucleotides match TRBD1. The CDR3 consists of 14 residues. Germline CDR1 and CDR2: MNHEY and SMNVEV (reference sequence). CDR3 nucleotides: TGTGCCAGCGGGCACAGGGGGCCCCAAGGGACCCAGTACTTC. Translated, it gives CASGHRGPQGTQYF.

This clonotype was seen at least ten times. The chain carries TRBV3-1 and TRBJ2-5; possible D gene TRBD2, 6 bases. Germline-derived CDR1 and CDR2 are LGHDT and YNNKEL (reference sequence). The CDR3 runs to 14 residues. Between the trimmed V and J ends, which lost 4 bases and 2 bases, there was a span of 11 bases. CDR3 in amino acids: CASSPGGRQETQYF. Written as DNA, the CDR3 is TGTGCCAGCAGCCCAGGAGGGAGGCAAGAGACCCAGTACTTC.

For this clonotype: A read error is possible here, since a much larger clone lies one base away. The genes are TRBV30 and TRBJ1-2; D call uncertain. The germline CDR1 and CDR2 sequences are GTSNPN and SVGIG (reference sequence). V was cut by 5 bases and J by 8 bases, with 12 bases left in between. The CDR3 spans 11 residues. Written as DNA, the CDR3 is TGTGCCTGGGGTATACACCTCGGCTACACCTTC. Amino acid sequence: CAWGIHLGYTF.

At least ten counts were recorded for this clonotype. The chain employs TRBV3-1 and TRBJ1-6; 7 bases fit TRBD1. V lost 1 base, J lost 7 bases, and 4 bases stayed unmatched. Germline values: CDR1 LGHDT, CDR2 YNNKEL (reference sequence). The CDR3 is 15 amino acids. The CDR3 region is CASSQGQGMNSPLHF. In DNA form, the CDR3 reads TGTGCCAGCAGCCAAGGACAGGGTATGAATTCACCCCTCCACTTT.